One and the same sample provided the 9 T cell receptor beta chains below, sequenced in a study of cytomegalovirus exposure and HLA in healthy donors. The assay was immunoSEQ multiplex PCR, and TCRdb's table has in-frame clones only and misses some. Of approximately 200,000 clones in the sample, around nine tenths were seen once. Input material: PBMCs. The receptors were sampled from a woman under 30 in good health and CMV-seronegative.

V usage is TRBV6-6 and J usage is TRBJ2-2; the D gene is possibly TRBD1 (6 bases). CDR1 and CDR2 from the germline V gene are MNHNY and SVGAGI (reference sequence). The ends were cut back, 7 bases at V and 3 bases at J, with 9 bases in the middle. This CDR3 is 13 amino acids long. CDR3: CASNRVDTGELFF. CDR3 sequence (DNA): TGTGCCAGCAACAGGGTGGACACCGGGGAGCTGTTTTTT.

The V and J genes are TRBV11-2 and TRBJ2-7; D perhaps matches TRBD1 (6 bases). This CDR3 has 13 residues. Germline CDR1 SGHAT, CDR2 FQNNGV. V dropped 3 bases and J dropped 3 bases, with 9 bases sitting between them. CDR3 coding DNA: TGTGCCAGCAGCTTGGGGACACTCTACGAGCAGTACTTC. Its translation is CASSLGTLYEQYF.

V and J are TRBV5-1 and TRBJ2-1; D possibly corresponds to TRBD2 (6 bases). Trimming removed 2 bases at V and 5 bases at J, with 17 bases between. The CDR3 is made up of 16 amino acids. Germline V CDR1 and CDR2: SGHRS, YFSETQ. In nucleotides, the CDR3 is TGCGCCAGCAGCTTTCATCTGCAAACGGGAGACAATGAGCAGTTCTTC. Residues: CASSFHLQTGDNEQFF.

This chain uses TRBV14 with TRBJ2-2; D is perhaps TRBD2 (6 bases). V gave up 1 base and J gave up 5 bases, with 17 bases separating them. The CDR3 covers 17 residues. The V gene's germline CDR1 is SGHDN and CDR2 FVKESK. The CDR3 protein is CASSQVAGLTGTGELFF. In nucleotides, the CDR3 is TGTGCCAGCAGCCAAGTGGCGGGACTGACCGGGACCGGGGAGCTGTTTTTT.

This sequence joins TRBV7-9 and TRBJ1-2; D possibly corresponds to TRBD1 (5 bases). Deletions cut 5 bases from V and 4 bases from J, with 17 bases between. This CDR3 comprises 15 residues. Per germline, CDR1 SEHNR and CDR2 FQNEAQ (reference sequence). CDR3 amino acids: CASSLGTATPYGYTF. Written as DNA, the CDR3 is TGTGCCAGCAGCCTCGGGACTGCCACTCCCTATGGCTACACCTTC.

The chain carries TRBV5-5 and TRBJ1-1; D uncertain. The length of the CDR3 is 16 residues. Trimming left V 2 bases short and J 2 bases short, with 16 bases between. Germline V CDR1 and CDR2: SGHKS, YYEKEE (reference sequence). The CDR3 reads CASSFSGSRFNTEAFF. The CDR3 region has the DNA TGTGCCAGCAGCTTTTCGGGGAGCAGATTTAACACTGAAGCTTTCTTT.

The CDR3 is CASSLGHSAGAEQYF. The CDR3 DNA is TGTGCCAGCAGCTTGGGCCACTCTGCGGGAGCGGAGCAGTACTTC. The chain couples TRBV11-2 to TRBJ2-7; TRBD2 aligns across 7 bases. V was pared by 3 bases and J by 7 bases, with 12 bases of the junction left unmatched. Per the germline V gene, CDR1 is SGHAT and CDR2 is FQNNGV. CDR3 length: 15 residues.

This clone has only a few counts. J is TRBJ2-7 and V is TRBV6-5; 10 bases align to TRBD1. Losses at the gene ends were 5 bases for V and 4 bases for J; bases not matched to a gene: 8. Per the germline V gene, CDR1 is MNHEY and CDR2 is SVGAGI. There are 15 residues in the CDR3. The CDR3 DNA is TGTGCCAGCAGTCGAAGTCGGGACAGGGGTTACGAGCAGTACTTC. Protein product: CASSRSRDRGYEQYF.

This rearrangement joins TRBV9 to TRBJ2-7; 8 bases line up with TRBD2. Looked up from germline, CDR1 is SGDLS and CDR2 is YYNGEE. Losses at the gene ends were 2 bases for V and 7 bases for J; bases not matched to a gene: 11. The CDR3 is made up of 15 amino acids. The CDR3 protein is CASSVGGGTLSEQYF. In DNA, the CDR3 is TGTGCCAGCAGCGTCGGGGGGGGGACCCTTTCGGAGCAGTACTTC.